This T cell receptor beta chain comes out of a study of T cell responses to AZD1222 COVID-19 vaccine. Overall study results and limits: Receipt of two AZD1222 doses was followed by a rise in Spike-specific TCR breadth and depth. Distributed over spike, vaccine-associated CD4 TCRs predominated at 160-218 and 743-854.

CDR3 length: 12 amino acids. Unmatched junction bases numbered 6, after V lost 5 bases and J lost 11 bases. Some clones are missing from TCRdb's copy, which holds only in-frame ones; the method was immunoSEQ multiplex PCR. The data show under 60,000 clones, approximately 79% seen once. As for this clone: Its target is not known.

The source of this sequence is an adult in good health. The sample here was peripheral blood, taken on day 0 of AZD1222 vaccination. The chain couples TRBV12-3 or TRBV12-4 to TRBJ1-5; 7 nucleotides line up with TRBD1. The CDR3 is CASSTFRGTQHF. CDR3 DNA sequence: TGTGCCAGCAGTACCTTCAGGGGGACCCAGCATTTT.